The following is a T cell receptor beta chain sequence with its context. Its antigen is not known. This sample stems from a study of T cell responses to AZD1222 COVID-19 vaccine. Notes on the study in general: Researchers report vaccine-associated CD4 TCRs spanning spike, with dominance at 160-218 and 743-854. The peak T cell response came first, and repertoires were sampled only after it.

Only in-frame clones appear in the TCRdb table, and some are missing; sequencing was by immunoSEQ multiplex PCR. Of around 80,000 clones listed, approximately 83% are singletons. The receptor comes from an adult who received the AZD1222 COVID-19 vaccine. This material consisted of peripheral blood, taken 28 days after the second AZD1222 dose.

In nucleotides, the CDR3 is TGTGCCAGTAGTACCCCGGGTCTTAACTATGGCTACACCTTC. It codes for CASSTPGLNYGYTF. This chain connects TRBV19 to TRBJ1-2; D is ambiguous. The V end lost 4 bases, the J end lost 1 base, and 10 bases lay between the germline ends. The CDR3 contains 14 residues. CDR1 LNHDA and CDR2 SQIVND come from the germline V gene (reference sequence).